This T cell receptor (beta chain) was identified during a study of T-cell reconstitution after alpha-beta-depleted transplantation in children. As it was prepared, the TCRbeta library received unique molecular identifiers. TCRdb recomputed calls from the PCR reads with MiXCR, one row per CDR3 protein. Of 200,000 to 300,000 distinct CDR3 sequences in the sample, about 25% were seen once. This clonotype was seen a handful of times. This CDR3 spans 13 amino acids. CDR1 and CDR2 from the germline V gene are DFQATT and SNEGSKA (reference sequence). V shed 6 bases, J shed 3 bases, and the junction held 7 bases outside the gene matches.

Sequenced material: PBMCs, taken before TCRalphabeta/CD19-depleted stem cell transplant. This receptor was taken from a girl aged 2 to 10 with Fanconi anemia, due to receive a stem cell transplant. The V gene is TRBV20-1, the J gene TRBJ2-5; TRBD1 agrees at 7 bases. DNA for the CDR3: TGCAGTGCCGGGGACAGTTCGAAAGAGACCCAGTACTTC. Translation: CSAGDSSKETQYF.